The 20 T cell receptor beta chains listed next were all sequenced from one sample in a study of shared clonotypes between healthy human individuals. CD45RO-negative, CCR7-selected cells formed the naive CD8 fraction, which excluded terminally differentiated effector memory CD45RA+ cells. Only in-frame clones appear in the TCRdb table, and some are missing; sequencing was by immunoSEQ multiplex PCR. The data hold about 800,000 clones, with just over 95% observed a single time. The source material was naive CD8+ T cells sorted from blood. Receptors originate from a man aged 25-45 years in good health.

The chain has TRBV7-8 and TRBJ2-2, with 11 bases fitting TRBD2. This CDR3 comprises 17 residues. Germline V lookup: CDR1 SGHVS, CDR2 FQNEAQ. Germline trimming cut 5 bases from V and 2 bases from J; bases unmatched to any gene: 7. CDR3 region: CASSGGLAASNTGELFF. CDR3 bases: TGTGCCAGCAGCGGGGGACTAGCGGCATCAAACACCGGGGAGCTGTTTTTT.

The genes are TRBV7-6 and TRBJ2-7; tentative D call: TRBD1 (5 bases). V dropped 5 bases and J dropped 5 bases, with 13 bases sitting between them. This CDR3 comprises 13 residues. In germline, CDR1 is SGHVS, CDR2 FNYEAQ. The CDR3 DNA reads TGTGCCAGCAGCCGGACAAACGCTCACGAGCAGTACTTC. It codes for CASSRTNAHEQYF. The full variable domain, in which reference TRBV7-6 and TRBJ2-7 provide the parts outside the CDR3, is GAGVSQSPRYKVTKRGQDVALRCDPISGHVSLYWYRQALGQGPEFLTYFNYEAQQDKSGLPNDRFSAERPEGSISTLTIQRTEQRDSAMYRCASSRTNAHEQYFGPGTRLTVT.

This chain uses TRBV7-9 with TRBJ1-1; no clear D gene. V was pared by 5 bases and J by 10 bases, with 11 bases between. This CDR3 is built from 11 residues. CDR1 and CDR2 (germline): SEHNR, FQNEAQ (reference sequence). CDR3 sequence reads: CASSLQERAFF. The CDR3 region has the DNA TGTGCCAGCAGCCTTCAGGAGCGAGCTTTCTTT.

The gene calls are TRBV6-5 and TRBJ2-7; D is ambiguous. CDR3 length: 11 amino acids. V dropped 5 bases and J dropped 6 bases, with 8 bases sitting between them. From germline, CDR1 is MNHEY and CDR2 SVGAGI. The CDR3 sequence is CASSDRLEQYF. CDR3 coding DNA: TGTGCCAGCAGTGACCGACTCGAGCAGTACTTC.

This CDR3 reads CASSDGQRQYF. CDR3 DNA: TGTGCCAGCAGTGACGGACAGCGGCAGTACTTC. This chain uses TRBV6-6 with TRBJ2-7, with D possibly matching TRBD1 (6 bases). V lost 5 bases, J lost 9 bases, and 11 bases lay in between. This CDR3 is 11 amino acids long. Germline V gives CDR1 MNHNY, CDR2 SVGAGI (reference sequence).

The V and J genes are TRBV9 and TRBJ2-3, with 13 bases aligning to TRBD2. The germline V gene has CDR1 SGDLS and CDR2 YYNGEE. The V segment lost 2 bases and the J segment 7 bases; nucleotides outside the gene matches: 7. The length of the CDR3 is 16 residues. The CDR3 DNA follows: TGTGCCAGCAGCGTGGGGACTAGCGGGACATATAATACGCAGTATTTT. As protein: CASSVGTSGTYNTQYF.

The genes are TRBV29-1 and TRBJ2-7; perhaps TRBD1 as D (6 bases). V lost 1 base to trimming and J lost 5 bases, with 15 bases between them. The CDR3 has 14 amino acids. The germline V gene has CDR1 SQVTM and CDR2 ANQGSEA. Here the CDR3 reads CSVEAGGTPNEQYF. CDR3 sequence (DNA): TGCAGCGTTGAAGCGGGTGGGACACCGAACGAGCAGTACTTC.

This clone was seen a single time. CDR3 residues: CASSPFRGRPSEQYF. As DNA, the CDR3 is TGTGCCAGCAGCCCGTTCAGGGGACGGCCGTCCGAGCAGTACTTC. The chain carries TRBV5-5 and TRBJ2-7; D perhaps matches TRBD1 (6 bases). V lost 4 bases and J lost 6, with 20 bases in between. This CDR3 region has 15 residues. Germline CDR1 and CDR2: SGHKS and YYEKEE (reference sequence).

The chain combines TRBV7-8 with TRBJ1-4; TRBD1 agrees at 8 bases. The germline CDR1 and CDR2 sequences are SGHVS and FQNEAQ. V dropped 0 bases and J dropped 6; count of bases not matched to a gene: 9. The CDR3 spans 17 residues. DNA of the CDR3: TGTGCCAGCAGCTTAGCACCCGGGCAGGGGGCGCATGAAAAACTGTTTTTT. As protein: CASSLAPGQGAHEKLFF.

The chain couples TRBV6-6 to TRBJ2-1, with TRBD2 identical over 7 bases. Trimming cost V 2 bases and J 5 bases; bases outside gene matches: 9. The CDR3 has 16 amino acids. Looked up from germline, CDR1 is MNHNY and CDR2 is SVGAGI (reference sequence). The CDR3 here is CASSYPAGDYHNEQFF. CDR3 sequence (DNA): TGTGCCAGCAGTTACCCCGCGGGGGACTATCACAATGAGCAGTTCTTC.

The V and J genes are TRBV11-2 and TRBJ2-7; D unclear. Germline-derived CDR1 and CDR2 are SGHAT and FQNNGV. The ends were cut back, 2 bases at V and 2 bases at J, with 13 bases in the middle. The CDR3 is made up of 15 amino acids. CDR3 amino acids: CASSLTVGYPYEQYF. The CDR3 nucleotides are TGTGCCAGCAGCTTAACTGTTGGCTACCCCTACGAGCAGTACTTC.

The chain employs TRBV19 and TRBJ1-2; D call uncertain. Germline V gives CDR1 LNHDA, CDR2 SQIVND (reference sequence). The V end lost 7 bases, the J end lost 4 bases, and 10 bases lay between the germline ends. CDR3 length: 12 residues. The CDR3 bases are TGTGCCAGTAATACCGGTTTCTATGGCTACACCTTC. Amino acids: CASNTGFYGYTF.

This chain links TRBV5-4 with TRBJ2-1; D call uncertain. This CDR3 spans 12 amino acids. CDR1 and CDR2 (germline): SGHNT, YYREEE (reference sequence). Trimming removed 1 base at V and 7 bases at J, with 6 bases between. The CDR3 protein is CASSLYTNEQFF. Written as DNA, the CDR3 is TGTGCCAGCAGCTTGTACACGAATGAGCAGTTCTTC.

V is TRBV28 and J is TRBJ2-4; possibly TRBD2 for D (5 bases). V was cut by 3 bases and J by 0 bases, with 12 bases left in between. Germline V gene sequence: CDR1 MDHEN, CDR2 SYDVKM. The CDR3 spans 16 residues. CDR3 amino acids: CASSFLFEGAKNIQYF. The CDR3, as DNA: TGTGCCAGCAGTTTCCTGTTTGAGGGAGCCAAAAACATTCAGTACTTC.

This chain connects TRBV27 to TRBJ2-7; 10 nucleotides agree with TRBD2. Per the germline V gene, CDR1 is MNHEY and CDR2 is SMNVEV (reference sequence). The CDR3 is 16 residues long. V lost 5 bases to trimming and J lost 0 bases; unmatched junction nucleotides: 7. Here the CDR3 DNA reads TGTGCCAGCAGTCTGACCGGGACTAGCGCCTCCTACGAGCAGTACTTC. It is translated as CASSLTGTSASYEQYF.

The chain is built from TRBV14 and TRBJ2-7; a weak D match, TRBD1 (6 bases). V shed 0 bases and J shed 3 bases, with 9 bases lying between them. The CDR3 covers 14 residues. From germline, CDR1 is SGHDN and CDR2 FVKESK. The CDR3 DNA reads as TGTGCCAGCAGCCAAGAATGGGGACACTACGAGCAGTACTTC. As protein: CASSQEWGHYEQYF.

This rearrangement joins TRBV5-8 to TRBJ1-2; D is possibly TRBD1 (5 bases). This CDR3 region has 16 residues. Per the germline V gene, CDR1 is SGHTS and CDR2 is YDEGEE. Trimming cost V 4 bases and J 7 bases, with 23 bases left between them. The CDR3: CASSPGRGWSPVGYTF. DNA of the CDR3: TGTGCCAGCAGCCCGGGTCGGGGCTGGAGCCCGGTTGGCTACACCTTC.

The CDR3 loop reads CASSPPPRDTYNEQFF. Here the CDR3 DNA reads TGTGCCAGCAGCCCACCACCCAGGGATACCTACAATGAGCAGTTCTTC. V usage is TRBV7-9 and J usage is TRBJ2-1; a possible D gene is TRBD1 (5 bases). Germline CDR1 is SEHNR and CDR2 is FQNEAQ (reference sequence). Trimming shortened V by 5 bases and J by 2 bases, and 16 bases separated the two germline ends. The CDR3 loop spans 16 amino acids.

V gene TRBV29-1 combines with J gene TRBJ2-7; 7 bases are shared with TRBD1. The CDR3 contains 13 residues. The germline V gene encodes CDR1 SQVTM and CDR2 ANQGSEA. V was clipped by 7 bases and J by 2 bases; unmatched bases: 8. Here the CDR3 reads CSARTGSAYEQYF. CDR3 DNA sequence: TGCAGCGCCAGGACAGGTAGCGCCTACGAGCAGTACTTC.

This chain links TRBV11-2 with TRBJ2-5, with a tentative D call TRBD2 (6 bases). Germline CDR1 and CDR2: SGHAT and FQNNGV. The CDR3 spans 14 residues. The V gene lost 2 bases and the J gene lost 1 base, with 8 bases spanning the gap. The CDR3 loop reads CASSLYSGQETQYF. CDR3 coding DNA: TGTGCCAGCAGCTTATATAGCGGCCAAGAGACCCAGTACTTC.